The rows below give T cell receptor beta chains drawn from one sample of a study of shared clonotypes between healthy human individuals. Measured with immunoSEQ multiplex PCR; TCRdb has only the in-frame clones, and not every one. The repertoire consists of roughly 1,800,000 clones, with around 96% occurring once and the leading ten covering roughly 1%. Sequencing used naive CD8+ T cells sorted from blood. The receptors originated from a man aged 18 to 29 in good health. The CDR3 runs from the conserved cysteine through the conserved F or W. D genes are given only for firm matches. Expanded clones are given a class, and other clones once, few, many or no size at all.

size	V	J	D	CDR3	DNA
NA	TRBV6-1	TRBJ2-4	NA	CASSEAGGAAKNIQYF	TGTGCCAGCAGTGAAGCGGGGGGCGCTGCCAAAAACATTCAGTACTTC
NA	TRBV7-9	TRBJ1-1	NA	CASSLGQGPEAFF	TGTGCCAGCAGCTTAGGGCAGGGCCCTGAAGCTTTCTTT
NA	TRBV29-1	TRBJ2-7	NA	CSVGLGASYEQYF	TGCAGCGTGGGGCTAGGAGCCTCCTACGAGCAGTACTTC
NA	TRBV5-6	TRBJ2-1	TRBD2	CASSFSGAPYNEQFF	TGTGCCAGCAGCTTCAGCGGGGCCCCCTACAATGAGCAGTTCTTC
NA	TRBV4-1	TRBJ1-2	NA	CASSHPSRGNGYTF	TGCGCCAGCAGCCATCCCAGCAGGGGAAATGGCTACACCTTC
NA	TRBV10-3	TRBJ2-7	TRBD2	CAIRDIAGDYEQYF	TGTGCCATCAGAGACATAGCGGGAGACTACGAGCAGTACTTC
once	TRBV7-9	TRBJ1-1	TRBD1	CASSDAVGSGTANTEAFF	TGTGCCAGCAGCGACGCCGTAGGATCCGGGACAGCGAACACTGAAGCTTTCTTT
NA	TRBV5-8	TRBJ1-5	NA	CASSFTVTPQPQHF	TGTGCCAGCAGCTTTACAGTAACCCCGCAGCCCCAGCATTTT
NA	TRBV28	TRBJ2-7	TRBD1	CASSLGPGTGAYEQYF	TGTGCCAGCAGTTTGGGGCCCGGGACAGGAGCCTACGAGCAGTACTTC
NA	TRBV4-3	TRBJ2-7	NA	CASSPIGPGYEQYF	TGCGCCAGCAGCCCCATCGGCCCGGGGTACGAGCAGTACTTC
NA	TRBV9	TRBJ2-5	NA	CASSLGLQQETQYF	TGTGCCAGCAGCTTGGGACTGCAGCAAGAGACCCAGTACTTC
once	TRBV5-1	TRBJ1-5	NA	CASSLGEDSNQPQHF	TGCGCCAGCAGCTTGGGGGAGGATAGCAATCAGCCCCAGCATTTT
NA	TRBV28	TRBJ2-5	NA	CASSGGTDQETQYF	TGTGCCAGCAGTGGTGGGACCGACCAAGAGACCCAGTACTTC
NA	TRBV19	TRBJ2-2	NA	CASSIGPNTGELFF	TGTGCCAGTAGTATAGGTCCGAACACCGGGGAGCTGTTTTTT
NA	TRBV4-1	TRBJ2-2	NA	CASSQIIRVSGELFF	TGCGCCAGCAGCCAAATCATCAGGGTGTCCGGGGAGCTGTTTTTT
NA	TRBV6-1	TRBJ1-4	NA	CASSHGGSYEKLFF	TGTGCCAGCAGTCATGGGGGGAGTTATGAAAAACTGTTTTTT
NA	TRBV10-3	TRBJ2-3	TRBD2	CAINPGGGDTQYF	TGTGCCATCAACCCGGGAGGGGGAGATACGCAGTATTTT
once	TRBV13	TRBJ2-1	TRBD1	CASSSGTGGYNEQFF	TGTGCCAGCAGCAGCGGGACAGGGGGCTACAATGAGCAGTTCTTC
NA	TRBV7-6	TRBJ1-6	TRBD1	CASSDRDNSPLHF	TGTGCCAGCAGCGACAGGGACAATTCACCCCTCCACTTT
NA	TRBV9	TRBJ2-3	NA	CASSAGAVDTQYF	TGTGCCAGCAGCGCGGGGGCAGTCGATACGCAGTATTTT
NA	TRBV27	TRBJ1-2	TRBD1	CASSFSPGQENFYGYTF	TGTGCCAGCAGTTTCAGTCCGGGACAGGAGAACTTCTATGGCTACACCTTC
NA	TRBV27	TRBJ1-1	TRBD1	CASSLQYQGAEAFF	TGTGCCAGCAGTTTACAGTACCAGGGGGCTGAAGCTTTCTTT
NA	TRBV7-9	TRBJ1-2	TRBD1	CASSLQGYYGYTF	TGTGCCAGCAGCCTACAGGGGTACTATGGCTACACCTTC
NA	TRBV27	TRBJ2-7	NA	CASSYGYEQYF	TGTGCCAGCAGTTACGGGTACGAGCAGTACTTC
NA	TRBV6-1	TRBJ2-5	NA	CASSEVEGKGTQYF	TGTGCCAGCAGTGAAGTGGAGGGGAAGGGGACCCAGTACTTC
NA	TRBV30	TRBJ2-3	NA	CAWSSQGNTQYF	TGTGCCTGGAGTTCCCAGGGGAATACGCAGTATTTT
NA	TRBV7-9	TRBJ1-1	NA	CASSPPRGQDTEAFF	TGTGCCAGCAGCCCCCCCCGGGGCCAGGACACTGAAGCTTTCTTT
NA	TRBV27	TRBJ2-7	NA	CASRPAWGTYEQYF	TGTGCCAGCCGGCCAGCGTGGGGGACCTACGAGCAGTACTTC
NA	TRBV28	TRBJ2-7	NA	CASSRQGSSYEQYF	TGTGCCAGCAGTCGGCAAGGGTCATCCTACGAGCAGTACTTC
NA	TRBV6-6	TRBJ2-7	TRBD2	CASSALAGGKANEQYF	TGTGCCAGCAGCGCGCTAGCGGGAGGGAAGGCCAACGAGCAGTACTTC
NA	TRBV4-1	TRBJ2-7	TRBD1	CASSLRDRVYEQYF	TGCGCCAGCAGCCTTCGGGACAGGGTATACGAGCAGTACTTC
NA	TRBV11-2	TRBJ1-6	TRBD1	CASSARGQSYNSPLHF	TGTGCCAGCAGCGCTAGGGGACAGTCCTATAATTCACCCCTCCACTTT
NA	TRBV30	TRBJ2-1	NA	CAWSVGKSYNEQFF	TGTGCCTGGAGTGTAGGGAAATCCTACAATGAGCAGTTCTTC
NA	TRBV9	TRBJ2-5	NA	CASSASDRRGQETQYF	TGTGCCAGCAGCGCCTCGGACCGACGCGGGCAAGAGACCCAGTACTTC
NA	TRBV5-6	TRBJ2-3	TRBD1	CASKEDREWGTDTQYF	TGTGCCAGCAAGGAAGACAGGGAGTGGGGCACAGATACGCAGTATTTT
NA	TRBV2	TRBJ1-1	NA	CASVVRGQGTEAFF	TGTGCCAGCGTTGTTCGGGGTCAGGGCACTGAAGCTTTCTTT
NA	TRBV13	TRBJ2-3	NA	CASSLAGGTDTQYF	TGTGCCAGCAGCTTAGCTGGGGGCACAGATACGCAGTATTTT
NA	TRBV30	TRBJ2-6	NA	CAWSMGSGANVLTF	TGTGCCTGGAGCATGGGATCTGGGGCCAACGTCCTGACTTTC
NA	TRBV11-2	TRBJ2-1	TRBD1	CASSPPGTGNNEQFF	TGTGCCAGCAGCCCTCCCGGGACAGGGAACAATGAGCAGTTCTTC
NA	TRBV7-2	TRBJ2-7	NA	CASSLKWEAYEQYF	TGTGCCAGCAGCTTAAAGTGGGAGGCCTACGAGCAGTACTTC
few	TRBV5-4	TRBJ1-2	NA	CASSPRGSVGYTF	TGTGCCAGCAGCCCCCGAGGGTCCGTTGGCTACACCTTC